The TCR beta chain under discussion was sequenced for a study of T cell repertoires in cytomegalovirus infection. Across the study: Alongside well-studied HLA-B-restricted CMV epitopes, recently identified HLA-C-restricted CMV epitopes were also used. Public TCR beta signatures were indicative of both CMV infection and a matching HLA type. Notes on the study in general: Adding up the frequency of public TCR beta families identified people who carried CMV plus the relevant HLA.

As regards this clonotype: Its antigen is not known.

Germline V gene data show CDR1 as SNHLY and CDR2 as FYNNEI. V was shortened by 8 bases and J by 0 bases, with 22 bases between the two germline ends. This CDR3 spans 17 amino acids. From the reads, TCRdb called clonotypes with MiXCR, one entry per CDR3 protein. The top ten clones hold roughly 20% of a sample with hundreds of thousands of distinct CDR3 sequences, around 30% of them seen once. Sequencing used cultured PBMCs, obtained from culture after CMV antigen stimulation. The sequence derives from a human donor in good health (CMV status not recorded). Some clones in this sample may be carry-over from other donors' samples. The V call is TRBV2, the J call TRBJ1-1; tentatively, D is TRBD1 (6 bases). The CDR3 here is CASVLGRGWKMNTEAFF. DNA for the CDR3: TGTGCCAGCGTGCTTGGCAGGGGTTGGAAAATGAACACTGAAGCTTTCTTT.